The source of this TCR beta chain is a study of shared clonotypes between healthy human individuals. Study-level findings and limits: Across a few donors, naive CD4 shared roughly 5.1%, naive CD8 more than 3%, memory CD4 more than 2%, memory CD8 0.4%. Clonotypes shared by all four donors outscored non-shared clonotypes in generation probability.

This clone has only a few counts. The antigen is unknown. Other DNA sequences within the sample encode an identical CDR3. J was trimmed by 4 bases and V by 8 bases; bases with no gene match: 7. CDR1 MNHEY and CDR2 SMNVEV come from the germline V gene (reference sequence). The CDR3 consists of 13 residues. Participating donors were healthy, HIV-negative adults free of recent acute infections or vaccinations. All of the donors resided in Nashville, Tennessee, and each was a Caucasian adult. Repertoires were generated with immunoSEQ multiplex PCR, while TCRdb's copy carries only in-frame clones and drops some. Seen here are 600,000 to 800,000 clones, around 70% observed once, and the top ten hold under 2%.

The chain has TRBV27 and TRBJ1-2, with 7 bases matching TRBD1. Sample: memory CD4+ T cells sorted from blood. This sample's subset: CD45RA-negative fraction. The receptor's source is a woman between 25 and 40 years old in good health. Written as DNA, the CDR3 is TGTGCCAGCGGACTGACAGGGTCCTATGGCTACACCTTC. Its protein is CASGLTGSYGYTF.